These 22 T cell receptor beta chains came from one sample sequenced in a study of blood T cell repertoires in COVID-19 (dated by TCRdb to about 2020). The library was produced with the immunoSEQ multiplex PCR assay. Entries here come from immuneACCESS through TCRdb and include only in-frame sequences with V and J called. Some clones fail to appear in such tables; in the studies checked, an unresolved V gene covers under half of the shortfall, and the cause of the remainder is unknown. The sample contains about 280,000 clones, roughly 80% of them found a single time. The ten largest clonotypes hold around 5% of the sample. The specimen was PBMCs or T cells enriched from blood (not recorded which). These receptors all come from a man aged 40-49 years who had been exposed to COVID-19.

V gene TRBV11-3 combines with J gene TRBJ2-1, with D tentatively TRBD2 (6 bases). Germline loops: CDR1 SGHNT, CDR2 YENEEA. The CDR3 length is 14 residues. V lost 1 base and J lost 9, with 13 bases in between. The CDR3 DNA sequence: TGTGCCAGCAGCTTAGCATCCGGGAGCTTTGAGCAGTTCTTC. Its protein product is CASSLASGSFEQFF.

The chain has TRBV19 and TRBJ2-5, with 9 bases matching TRBD1. The germline CDR1 and CDR2 sequences are LNHDA and SQIVND (reference sequence). The CDR3 runs to 13 residues. The V gene end was trimmed by 5 bases and the J gene end by 5 bases; junction bases not matched to a gene: 3. DNA of the CDR3: TGTGCCAGTAGTGAACAGGGGGCTGAGACCCAGTACTTC. This translates into CASSEQGAETQYF.

Of note for this clone: The junction departs from the called germline gene at one end, perhaps through a read error. The chain has TRBV7-7 and TRBJ2-3; TRBD2 aligns across 9 bases. The V gene's germline CDR1 is SSHAT and CDR2 FNYEAQ (reference sequence). This CDR3 contains 16 residues. DNA for the CDR3: TGTGCTAGCAGCTTAAAACTAGCGGGCAGCACAGATACGCAGTATTTT. Protein: CASSLKLAGSTDTQYF.

This clone was seen repeatedly, ten times or more. In DNA, the CDR3 is TGTGCCAGCAGTGCCCGGACAGTTTACGAGCAGTACTTC. It codes for CASSARTVYEQYF. The V and J genes are TRBV28 and TRBJ2-7; TRBD1 is a possible D gene (6 bases). Looked up from germline, CDR1 is MDHEN and CDR2 is SYDVKM. The CDR3 has 13 residues. With 5 bases removed from V and 4 bases from J, the gap between germline ends came to 12 bases.

In nucleotides, the CDR3 is TGTGCCAGCAGCCGTACGGGGTCCAAAAATCAGCCCCAGCATTTT. Protein product: CASSRTGSKNQPQHF. This chain uses TRBV11-2 with TRBJ1-5; D gene uncertain. Trimming took 5 bases from V and 4 from J, leaving 15 bases between them. Germline V lookup: CDR1 SGHAT, CDR2 FQNNGV. The CDR3 has 15 residues.

The rearrangement links TRBV19 to TRBJ2-1; TRBD1 matches 8 bases. From germline, CDR1 is LNHDA and CDR2 SQIVND (reference sequence). CDR3 length: 16 amino acids. With V trimmed by 6 bases and J by 0 bases, 7 bases remained unmatched. The CDR3 bases are TGTGCCAGTAGGGGGGGACAGGCTATCTCCTACAATGAGCAGTTCTTC. Protein product: CASRGGQAISYNEQFF.

There are a few counts of this clone. V and J are TRBV12-3 or TRBV12-4 and TRBJ1-6; D is perhaps TRBD1 (6 bases). Trimming removed 5 bases at V and 9 bases at J, with 11 bases between. This CDR3 spans 13 amino acids. The CDR3 region has the DNA TGTGCCAGCAGTCAGGGGAGTGCTTCACCCCTCCACTTT. Its translation: CASSQGSASPLHF.

The V and J genes are TRBV7-6 and TRBJ2-3; 7 bases map to TRBD2. The CDR3 totals 16 residues. The germline V gene encodes CDR1 SGHVS and CDR2 FNYEAQ. With 3 bases clipped from V and 4 bases from J, the junction kept 10 bases outside the gene matches. The CDR3 sequence: CASSLFPPGGADTQYF. The CDR3 region has the DNA TGTGCCAGCAGCTTGTTCCCCCCGGGGGGAGCAGATACGCAGTATTTT.

The chain is built from TRBV5-1 and TRBJ2-3, with 10 nucleotides matching TRBD2. Germline CDR1 SGHRS, CDR2 YFSETQ. After removal of 4 bases from V and 8 bases from J, the junction contained 7 bases not matched to a gene. The CDR3 runs 14 residues. CDR3 coding DNA: TGCGCCAGCAGCGCTAGCGGGAGTGGGGGTACGCAGTATTTT. Translated: CASSASGSGGTQYF.

The chain joins TRBV24-1 to TRBJ2-1; 13 nucleotides align to TRBD2. J was trimmed by 6 bases and V by 5 bases; bases with no gene match: 9. Germline V gene sequence: CDR1 KGHDR, CDR2 SFDVKD. This CDR3 comprises 17 residues. The CDR3 DNA reads TGTGCCACCAGTGGGAAAACTAGCGGGAGGGCGGGCAATGAGCAGTTCTTC. It is translated as CATSGKTSGRAGNEQFF.

This rearrangement joins TRBV3-1 (or the pseudogene TRBV3-2) to TRBJ2-7; possibly TRBD1 for D (6 bases). Trimming took 0 bases from V and 2 from J, leaving 14 bases between them. CDR1 and CDR2 from the germline V gene are LGHDT and YNNKEL (reference sequence). This CDR3 is built from 16 residues. This CDR3 reads CASSQEGQGSAYEQYF. As DNA, the CDR3 is TGTGCCAGCAGCCAAGAAGGGCAGGGGTCGGCCTACGAGCAGTACTTC.

This clone has only a few counts. V usage is TRBV7-9 and J usage is TRBJ2-2; 8 bases match TRBD2. The J segment lost 5 bases and the V segment lost 5 bases, leaving 13 bases of the junction unmatched. Germline V lookup: CDR1 SEHNR, CDR2 FQNEAQ (reference sequence). The CDR3 extends over 17 amino acids. Written as DNA, the CDR3 is TGTGCCAGCAGCCGATCTAGGCTAGCGGGTGAGACCGGGGAGCTGTTTTTT. This sequence encodes CASSRSRLAGETGELFF.

This clone was observed once. This rearrangement joins TRBV27 to TRBJ2-1; 14 positions agree with TRBD2. The V segment lost 5 bases and the J segment 5 bases; nucleotides outside the gene matches: 8. The germline gives CDR1 MNHEY, CDR2 SMNVEV (reference sequence). The CDR3 loop spans 17 amino acids. Here the CDR3 DNA reads TGTGCCAGCAGTGAATTACTGGGACTAGCGGGAGACAATGAGCAGTTCTTC. Translated: CASSELLGLAGDNEQFF.

The chain is built from TRBV6-4 and TRBJ2-3, with 8 nucleotides matching TRBD2. CDR3 length: 15 amino acids. After removal of 6 bases from V and 6 bases from J, the junction contained 11 bases not matched to a gene. The germline CDR1 and CDR2 sequences are MRHNA and SNTAGT. The CDR3 is CASSKEAGVVDTQYF. For the CDR3, the DNA is TGTGCCAGCAGCAAAGAAGCGGGAGTTGTGGATACGCAGTATTTT.

The chain recombines TRBV5-3 with TRBJ2-1; D remains ambiguous. TRBV5-3 is annotated as an ORF whose role is uncertain. The CDR3 length is 16 residues. The V gene lost 0 bases and the J gene lost 3 bases, with 13 bases spanning the gap. As DNA, the CDR3 is TGTGCCAGAAGCTTGGCCGTTGCTATAGTCTACAATGAGCAGTTCTTC. Translation: CARSLAVAIVYNEQFF.

This CDR3 is CASSLAKTKTLTDTQYF. The CDR3 DNA reads as TGCGCCAGCAGCTTGGCGAAGACTAAAACTCTCACAGATACGCAGTATTTT. The chain links TRBV5-1 to TRBJ2-3; D may be TRBD2 (5 bases). Trimming pared 0 bases from V and 2 bases from J, leaving 16 bases between. This CDR3 is 17 amino acids long. CDR1 SGHRS and CDR2 YFSETQ come from the germline V gene.

The chain combines TRBV10-3 with TRBJ1-6; TRBD1 might be the D (6 bases). Germline CDR1 is ENHRY and CDR2 is SYGVKD. The CDR3 is made up of 14 amino acids. V shed 2 bases and J shed 9 bases, with 11 bases lying between them. Here the CDR3 DNA reads TGTGCCATCAGTGAGGGGGGCAGGGGTTCACCCCTCCACTTT. This translates into CAISEGGRGSPLHF.

The J gene is TRBJ2-1, the V gene TRBV4-1, with TRBD2 matching over 7 bases. Per germline, CDR1 MGHRA and CDR2 YSYEKL. The CDR3 is made up of 16 amino acids. V lost 2 bases, J lost 4 bases, and 8 bases stayed unmatched. The CDR3 reads CASSQSSTSLYNEQFF. The CDR3 DNA is TGCGCCAGCAGCCAATCCTCGACTAGCCTGTACAATGAGCAGTTCTTC.

The table lists this clone with a few counts. The V and J genes are TRBV5-1 and TRBJ1-4; 9 nucleotides line up with TRBD1. CDR1 and CDR2 from the germline V gene are SGHRS and YFSETQ. Trimming removed 5 bases from V and 7 bases from J; junction bases left unmatched: 6. There are 14 residues in the CDR3. CDR3 residues: CASRTTGGIEKLFF. The CDR3 bases are TGCGCCAGCAGAACAACAGGGGGCATTGAAAAACTGTTTTTT.

The J gene is TRBJ2-2, the V gene TRBV7-6, with TRBD2 matching over 14 bases. Looked up from germline, CDR1 is SGHVS and CDR2 is FNYEAQ. This CDR3 contains 20 residues. V lost 5 bases to trimming and J lost 2 bases; unmatched junction nucleotides: 13. The CDR3 bases are TGTGCCAGCAGCCTGAGGGGACTAGCGGGAGCCGAACTTAACACCGGGGAGCTGTTTTTT. Protein product: CASSLRGLAGAELNTGELFF.

This clone was observed a handful of times. V is TRBV19 and J is TRBJ2-7; TRBD1 aligns across 8 bases. CDR1 is LNHDA, CDR2 SQIVND, per germline (reference sequence). With 0 bases clipped from V and 2 bases from J, the junction kept 3 bases outside the gene matches. This CDR3 has 15 residues. The CDR3 coding sequence is TGTGCCAGTAGTATAGACCCGACAGGGGCCTACGAGCAGTACTTC. Translation: CASSIDPTGAYEQYF.

The V and J genes are TRBV5-4 and TRBJ1-2, with 7 bases that match TRBD1. CDR1 and CDR2 (germline): SGHNT, YYREEE (reference sequence). The V gene end was trimmed by 3 bases and the J gene end by 0 bases; junction bases not matched to a gene: 8. CDR3 size: 16 residues. CDR3 DNA sequence: TGTGCCAGCAGCTCGAGGTGGACAGGAGCTAACTATGGCTACACCTTC. It encodes CASSSRWTGANYGYTF.